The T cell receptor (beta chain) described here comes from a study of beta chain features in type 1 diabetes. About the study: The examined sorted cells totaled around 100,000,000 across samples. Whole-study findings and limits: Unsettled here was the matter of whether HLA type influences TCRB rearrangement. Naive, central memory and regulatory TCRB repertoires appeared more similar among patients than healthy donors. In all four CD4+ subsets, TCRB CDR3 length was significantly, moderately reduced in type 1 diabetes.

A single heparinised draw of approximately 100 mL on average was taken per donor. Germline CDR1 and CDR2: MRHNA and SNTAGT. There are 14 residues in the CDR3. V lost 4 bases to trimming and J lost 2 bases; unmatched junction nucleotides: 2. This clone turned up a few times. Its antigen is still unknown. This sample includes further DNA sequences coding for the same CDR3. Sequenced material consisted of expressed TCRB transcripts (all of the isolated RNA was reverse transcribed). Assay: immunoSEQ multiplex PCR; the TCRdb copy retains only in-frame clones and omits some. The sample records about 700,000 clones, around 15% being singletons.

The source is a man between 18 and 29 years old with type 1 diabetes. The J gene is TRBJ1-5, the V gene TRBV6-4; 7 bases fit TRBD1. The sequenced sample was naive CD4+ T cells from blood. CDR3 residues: CASSAQGGNQPQHF. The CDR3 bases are TGTGCCAGCAGTGCGCAGGGGGGCAATCAGCCCCAGCATTTT.